These 13 T cell receptor beta chains originate from one sample sequenced in a study of human T cells and chemical hapten exposure. MiXCR, applied by TCRdb to the RACE reads, yields one record per CDR3 protein. This table holds roughly 380,000 distinct CDR3 sequences, more than 4.5% found once. The time point: patch test 1, 2 weeks after DPC sensitization. Treatment reported: therapeutic diphenylcyclopropenone sensitization with weekly scalp DPC. Sequences were derived from whole blood, sampled in connection with sensitization to the hapten diphenylcyclopropenone (DPC). All receptors come from a woman in her forties or fifties with alopecia areata. Some clones in this sample may be carry-over from other donors' samples.

The chain uses TRBV29-1 and TRBJ1-6; 8 bases are shared with TRBD1. CDR3 length: 15 amino acids. From germline, CDR1 is SQVTM and CDR2 ANQGSEA. The CDR3 protein is CRWTGSLSYNSPLHF. The DNA for the CDR3 is TGCAGGTGGACAGGGTCCCTTTCCTATAATTCACCCCTCCACTTT.

This clonotype appeared many times. The gene calls are TRBV12-3 or TRBV12-4 and TRBJ2-3, with 11 bases lining up with TRBD2. The junction had 3 bases not matched to a gene; V was cut back by 3 bases and J by 4 bases. CDR3 length equals 15 residues. The CDR3 region has the DNA TGTGCCAGCAGTTTGGGGACTAGCGGTGCAGATACGCAGTATTTT. This codes for CASSLGTSGADTQYF.

This clonotype was found a few times. V usage is TRBV5-1 and J usage is TRBJ2-7, with TRBD2 identical over 8 bases. The CDR3 length is 18 residues. Germline values: CDR1 SGHRS, CDR2 YFSETQ. Unmatched junction bases numbered 17, after V lost 1 base and J lost 5 bases. The CDR3 coding sequence is TGCGCCAGCAGCTTGTTTATCCGGGAGGGCCCACCGGGGAACGAGCAGTACTTC. This gives the protein CASSLFIREGPPGNEQYF.

The table lists this clonotype with many counts. The chain couples TRBV3-1 to TRBJ2-7; no clear D. Per the germline V gene, CDR1 is LGHDT and CDR2 is YNNKEL (reference sequence). The CDR3 totals 15 residues. V lost 1 base, J lost 2 bases, and 12 bases lay in between. CDR3 sequence: CASSQGTSGPYEQYF. CDR3 nucleotides: TGTGCCAGCAGCCAAGGGACGTCCGGGCCCTACGAGCAGTACTTC.

This clonotype was seen repeatedly, ten times or more. This chain connects TRBV20-1 to TRBJ2-7; D not resolved. The CDR3 is 10 residues long. CDR1 is DFQATT and CDR2 is SNEGSKA in the germline V gene (reference sequence). The V end was cut by 3 bases, the J end by 6 bases, with 6 bases between. DNA for the CDR3: TGCAGTGCTAGTTTCGGCGAGCAGTACTTC. As protein: CSASFGEQYF.

This clonotype was seen ten or more times. The chain recombines TRBV7-2 with TRBJ1-2; D remains unclear. Germline loops: CDR1 SGHTA, CDR2 FQGNSA. V was pared by 2 bases and J by 7 bases, with 11 bases between. The CDR3 totals 13 residues. The CDR3 region is CASSLRLSVGYTF. In DNA form, the CDR3 reads TGTGCCAGCAGCTTAAGGCTGTCGGTTGGCTACACCTTC.

This clonotype occurred many times. V gene TRBV5-1 combines with J gene TRBJ2-7; either TRBD1 or TRBD2 may supply D (5 bases each). Germline CDR1 and CDR2: SGHRS and YFSETQ. This CDR3 has 13 amino acids. Between the trimmed V and J ends, which lost 3 bases and 0 bases, there was a span of 7 bases. The CDR3 region is CASSWGTSYEQYF. CDR3 coding DNA: TGCGCCAGCAGCTGGGGGACCTCCTACGAGCAGTACTTC.

The V gene is TRBV12-3 or TRBV12-4, the J gene TRBJ2-4; D is perhaps TRBD1 or TRBD2 (5 bases each). The CDR3 is 13 residues long. Trimming cost V 5 bases and J 7 bases, with 12 bases left between them. The CDR3 DNA is TGTGCCAGCAGTCCGGGGTGGGGGAACATTCAGTACTTC. As protein: CASSPGWGNIQYF.

The chain carries TRBV20-1 and TRBJ2-2; 7 positions agree with TRBD1. The CDR3 loop spans 16 amino acids. CDR1 is DFQATT, CDR2 SNEGSKA, per germline (reference sequence). The ends lost 1 base at V and 0 bases at J; junction bases unmatched: 5. The CDR3 loop reads CSARVWDSSNTGELFF. In DNA, the CDR3 is TGCAGTGCTAGAGTATGGGACAGCTCGAACACCGGGGAGCTGTTTTTT.

Concerning this clonotype itself: A clone one base away is much larger, so this may be a read error. The gene calls are TRBV6-1 and TRBJ2-1; weak D call: TRBD1 (5 bases). CDR1 MNHNS and CDR2 SASEGT come from the germline V gene. Trimming removed 5 bases at V and 7 bases at J, with 15 bases between. This CDR3 contains 14 residues. CDR3 sequence reads: CASSLIGRANEQFF. The CDR3 bases are TGTGCCAGCAGTCTGATAGGCAGGGCGAATGAGCAGTTCTTC.

This clonotype was seen a handful of times. The rearrangement joins TRBV3-1 to TRBJ2-3; 10 nucleotides agree with TRBD2. The V gene end was trimmed by 5 bases and the J gene end by 5 bases; junction bases not matched to a gene: 13. CDR3 size: 17 residues. From germline, CDR1 is LGHDT and CDR2 YNNKEL (reference sequence). CDR3 in DNA: TGTGCCAGCAGCACACGCTTAGCGGGGGGTCTTGGAGATACGCAGTATTTT. The encoded protein is CASSTRLAGGLGDTQYF.

The chain is built from TRBV5-6 and TRBJ2-1; D ambiguous. This CDR3 spans 13 amino acids. Germline CDR1 reads SGHDT; CDR2 reads YYEEEE. The V and J ends lost 0 bases and 7 bases respectively, with 8 bases between them. In DNA form, the CDR3 reads TGTGCCAGCAGCTTGGACACCCTAAATGAGCAGTTCTTC. Its translation: CASSLDTLNEQFF.

This clonotype was counted ten times or more. V and J are TRBV29-1 and TRBJ1-2; 10 positions agree with TRBD1. The ends lost 6 bases at V and 4 bases at J; junction bases unmatched: 14. The germline CDR1 and CDR2 sequences are SQVTM and ANQGSEA. The CDR3 contains 16 residues. The CDR3 sequence is CSVRGTGDGTIYGYTF. CDR3 in DNA: TGCAGCGTGAGGGGGACAGGGGATGGTACGATCTATGGCTACACCTTC.